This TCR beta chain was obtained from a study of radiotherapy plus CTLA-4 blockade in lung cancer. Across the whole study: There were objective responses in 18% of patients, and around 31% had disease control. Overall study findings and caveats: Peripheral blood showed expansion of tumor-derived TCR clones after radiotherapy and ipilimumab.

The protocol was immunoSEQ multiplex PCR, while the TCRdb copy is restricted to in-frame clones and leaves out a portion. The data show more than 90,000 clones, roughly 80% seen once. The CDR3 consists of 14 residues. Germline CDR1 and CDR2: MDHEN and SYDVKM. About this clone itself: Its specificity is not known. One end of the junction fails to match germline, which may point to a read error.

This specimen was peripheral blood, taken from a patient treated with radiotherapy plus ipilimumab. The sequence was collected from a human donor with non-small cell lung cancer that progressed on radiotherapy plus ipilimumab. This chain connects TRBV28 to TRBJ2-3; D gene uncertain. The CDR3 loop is CASSFGDSTDTRYF. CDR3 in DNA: TGTGCCAGCAGTTTTGGGGATAGCACAGATACGCGGTATTTT.